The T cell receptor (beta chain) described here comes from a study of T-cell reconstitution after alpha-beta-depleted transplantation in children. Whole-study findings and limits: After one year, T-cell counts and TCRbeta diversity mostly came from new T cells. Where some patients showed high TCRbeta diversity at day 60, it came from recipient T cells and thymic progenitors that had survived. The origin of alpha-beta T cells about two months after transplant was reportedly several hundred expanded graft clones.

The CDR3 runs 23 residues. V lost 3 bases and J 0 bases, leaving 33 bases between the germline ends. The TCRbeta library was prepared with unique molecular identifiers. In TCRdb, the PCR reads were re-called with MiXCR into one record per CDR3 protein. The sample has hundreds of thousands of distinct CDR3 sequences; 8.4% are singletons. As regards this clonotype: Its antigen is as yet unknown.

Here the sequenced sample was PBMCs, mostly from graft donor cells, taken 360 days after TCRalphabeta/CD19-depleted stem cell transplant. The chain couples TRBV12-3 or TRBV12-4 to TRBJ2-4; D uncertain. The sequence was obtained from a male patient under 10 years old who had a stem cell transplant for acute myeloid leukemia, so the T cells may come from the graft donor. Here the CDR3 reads CASSFCGPGLGSRHRLAKNIQYF. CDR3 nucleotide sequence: TGTGCCAGCAGTTTTTGTGGGCCGGGTTTGGGTTCAAGACACCGACTAGCCAAAAACATTCAGTACTTC.